These T cell receptor beta chains were read from a single sample in a study of blood T cell repertoires in COVID-19. Data came from immunoSEQ multiplex PCR; TCRdb stores just in-frame clones and leaves some out. The sample holds about 35,000 clones, approximately 72% seen once. Sequenced: peripheral blood. The source of these receptors is an elderly man with acute or convalescent COVID-19. The CDR3 runs from the conserved cysteine through the conserved F or W. Each record gives: J gene, V gene, clone size, D gene, CDR3 protein, CDR3 DNA. A D gene is named only where the DNA matches it firmly. Size values are once, few and many counts, or a class for expanded clones, and some rows have none.

j_gene: TRBJ2-3
v_gene: TRBV4-2
abundance: .
d_gene: TRBD2
CDR3aa: CASSQGLAPADTQYF
CDR3nt: TGTGCCAGCAGCCAGGGACTAGCCCCCGCAGATACGCAGTATTTT

j_gene: TRBJ2-5
v_gene: TRBV5-1
abundance: .
d_gene: TRBD2
CDR3aa: CASSFAGGSGETQYF
CDR3nt: TGCGCCAGCAGCTTCGCGGGGGGGTCTGGAGAGACCCAGTACTTC

j_gene: TRBJ2-4
v_gene: TRBV27
abundance: .
d_gene: TRBD2
CDR3aa: CASTSGGVGNIQYF
CDR3nt: TGTGCCAGCACTAGCGGGGGCGTAGGAAACATTCAGTACTTC

j_gene: TRBJ2-2
v_gene: TRBV2
abundance: .
d_gene: .
CDR3aa: CASSVTEPNTGELFF
CDR3nt: TGTGCCAGCAGTGTTACAGAACCTAACACCGGGGAGCTGTTTTTT

j_gene: TRBJ1-2
v_gene: TRBV19
abundance: .
d_gene: .
CDR3aa: CASGTTGPQGYTF
CDR3nt: TGTGCCAGTGGAACTACAGGACCTCAGGGCTACACCTTC

j_gene: TRBJ1-2
v_gene: TRBV25-1
abundance: .
d_gene: TRBD1
CDR3aa: CASSVAGTESDGYTF
CDR3nt: TGTGCCAGCAGTGTAGCCGGGACAGAGTCCGATGGCTACACCTTC

j_gene: TRBJ1-2
v_gene: TRBV24-1
abundance: once
d_gene: .
CDR3aa: CATSDRDRKYGYTF
CDR3nt: TGTGCCACCAGTGACCGTGACAGGAAATATGGCTACACCTTC

j_gene: TRBJ1-5
v_gene: TRBV4-3
abundance: once
d_gene: TRBD1
CDR3aa: CASSLRIQGDQPQHF
CDR3nt: TGCGCCAGCAGCCTGAGGATACAGGGGGATCAGCCCCAGCATTTT

j_gene: TRBJ1-6
v_gene: TRBV10-1
abundance: .
d_gene: .
CDR3aa: CASSESIGGPLHF
CDR3nt: TGCGCCAGCAGTGAGTCGATTGGGGGCCCCCTCCACTTT

j_gene: TRBJ2-7
v_gene: TRBV5-1
abundance: .
d_gene: TRBD2
CDR3aa: CASSLGGLAGTYEQYF
CDR3nt: TGCGCCAGCAGCTTGGGAGGACTAGCGGGCACCTACGAGCAGTACTTC

j_gene: TRBJ2-5
v_gene: TRBV18
abundance: once
d_gene: .
CDR3aa: CASSPKGASQKETQYF
CDR3nt: TGTGCCAGCTCACCCAAAGGGGCCTCCCAGAAGGAGACCCAGTACTTC

j_gene: TRBJ2-5
v_gene: TRBV6-1
abundance: .
d_gene: TRBD2
CDR3aa: CASSVGLAGGGQETQYF
CDR3nt: TGTGCCAGCAGTGTTGGACTAGCGGGGGGGGGACAAGAGACCCAGTACTTC

j_gene: TRBJ2-3
v_gene: TRBV29-1
abundance: .
d_gene: TRBD2
CDR3aa: CSVDKAGSTDTQYF
CDR3nt: TGCAGCGTTGATAAAGCGGGGAGCACAGATACGCAGTATTTT

j_gene: TRBJ2-3
v_gene: TRBV7-2
abundance: .
d_gene: TRBD2
CDR3aa: CASSQLAGGPDTQYF
CDR3nt: TGTGCCAGCAGCCAACTAGCGGGGGGGCCCGATACGCAGTATTTT

j_gene: TRBJ1-1
v_gene: TRBV19
abundance: .
d_gene: .
CDR3aa: CASSIGTANTEAFF
CDR3nt: TGTGCCAGTAGTATAGGTACAGCCAACACTGAAGCTTTCTTT

j_gene: TRBJ2-4
v_gene: TRBV6-2/TRBV6-3
abundance: .
d_gene: TRBD2
CDR3aa: CASSTSGEIGAKNIQYF
CDR3nt: TGTGCCAGCAGTACTAGCGGGGAAATAGGGGCCAAAAACATTCAGTACTTC

j_gene: TRBJ2-7
v_gene: TRBV4-1
abundance: few
d_gene: TRBD2
CDR3aa: CASSQGAGGTYEQYF
CDR3nt: TGCGCCAGCAGCCAAGGGGCGGGGGGAACCTACGAGCAGTACTTC

j_gene: TRBJ2-2
v_gene: TRBV9
abundance: .
d_gene: TRBD1
CDR3aa: CASRQGARESGELFF
CDR3nt: TGTGCCAGCCGACAGGGGGCGAGGGAATCCGGGGAGCTGTTTTTT

j_gene: TRBJ1-6
v_gene: TRBV5-1
abundance: .
d_gene: .
CDR3aa: CASSLGSSYNSPLHF
CDR3nt: TGCGCCAGCAGCTTAGGGAGCTCCTATAATTCACCCCTCCACTTT

j_gene: TRBJ2-3
v_gene: TRBV5-1
abundance: .
d_gene: TRBD2
CDR3aa: CASSSLPPGLAGIGADTQYF
CDR3nt: TGCGCCAGCAGCTCGCTACCCCCCGGACTAGCGGGGATCGGGGCAGATACGCAGTATTTT

j_gene: TRBJ1-2
v_gene: TRBV6-5
abundance: .
d_gene: .
CDR3aa: CASSYIQGLPYGYTF
CDR3nt: TGTGCCAGCAGTTACATACAGGGCCTACCCTATGGCTACACCTTC

j_gene: TRBJ1-5
v_gene: TRBV6-2/TRBV6-3
abundance: .
d_gene: .
CDR3aa: CASSSIARANQPQHF
CDR3nt: TGTGCCAGCAGTTCTATCGCCAGGGCCAATCAGCCCCAGCATTTT

j_gene: TRBJ2-7
v_gene: TRBV4-1
abundance: .
d_gene: TRBD1
CDR3aa: CASSQDWDSNYEQYF
CDR3nt: TGCGCCAGCAGCCAAGATTGGGACAGTAACTACGAGCAGTACTTC

j_gene: TRBJ2-1
v_gene: TRBV10-1
abundance: once
d_gene: TRBD2
CDR3aa: CASSESRGGLNEQFF
CDR3nt: TGCGCCAGCAGTGAGTCACGCGGGGGGTTGAATGAGCAGTTCTTC

j_gene: TRBJ1-1
v_gene: TRBV28
abundance: few
d_gene: .
CDR3aa: CASRLGGGGNTEAFF
CDR3nt: TGTGCCAGCAGGCTTGGGGGGGGCGGCAACACTGAAGCTTTCTTT

j_gene: TRBJ2-3
v_gene: TRBV19
abundance: once
d_gene: TRBD2
CDR3aa: CASSIDLAGGGKHF
CDR3nt: TGTGCCAGTAGTATAGATCTAGCGGGGGGCGGCAAGCATTTT

j_gene: TRBJ2-7
v_gene: TRBV20-1
abundance: .
d_gene: TRBD1
CDR3aa: CSASTRQGSYEQYF
CDR3nt: TGCAGTGCAAGTACAAGACAGGGCTCCTACGAGCAGTACTTC

j_gene: TRBJ2-5
v_gene: TRBV30
abundance: .
d_gene: .
CDR3aa: CAWSVKGTGPQETQYF
CDR3nt: TGTGCCTGGAGTGTAAAGGGAACAGGACCCCAAGAGACCCAGTACTTC

j_gene: TRBJ2-3
v_gene: TRBV13
abundance: .
d_gene: TRBD2
CDR3aa: CASSSSGTKMYTQYF
CDR3nt: TGTGCCAGCAGCTCCTCCGGGACTAAGATGTATACGCAGTATTTT

j_gene: TRBJ2-1
v_gene: TRBV19
abundance: .
d_gene: TRBD2
CDR3aa: CASSIDGGSGSNEQFF
CDR3nt: TGTGCCAGTAGTATAGATGGCGGTAGCGGGTCCAATGAGCAGTTCTTC

j_gene: TRBJ1-2
v_gene: TRBV28
abundance: .
d_gene: .
CDR3aa: CASSLGAANYGYTF
CDR3nt: TGTGCCAGCAGTTTAGGAGCGGCAAACTATGGCTACACCTTC

j_gene: TRBJ2-7
v_gene: TRBV27
abundance: few
d_gene: TRBD2
CDR3aa: CASSPGTGRGGEQYF
CDR3nt: TGTGCCAGCAGTCCCGGGACGGGGCGGGGGGGCGAGCAGTACTTC

j_gene: TRBJ2-5
v_gene: TRBV3-1/TRBV3-2
abundance: .
d_gene: TRBD2
CDR3aa: CASSLPSGGTIIQETQYF
CDR3nt: TGTGCCAGCAGCCTCCCTAGCGGGGGGACAATAATCCAAGAGACCCAGTACTTC

j_gene: TRBJ1-1
v_gene: TRBV6-2/TRBV6-3
abundance: .
d_gene: .
CDR3aa: CASSYITSRLNTEAFF
CDR3nt: TGTGCCAGCAGTTACATCACGAGCCGCTTGAACACTGAAGCTTTCTTT

j_gene: TRBJ2-3
v_gene: TRBV11-2
abundance: .
d_gene: TRBD2
CDR3aa: CASSLDPLAGRTDTQYF
CDR3nt: TGTGCCAGCAGCTTAGATCCACTAGCGGGGAGGACAGATACGCAGTATTTT

j_gene: TRBJ1-1
v_gene: TRBV4-1
abundance: .
d_gene: TRBD1
CDR3aa: CASVARQGVRNTEAFF
CDR3nt: TGCGCCAGCGTCGCCCGACAGGGGGTTAGGAACACTGAAGCTTTCTTT

j_gene: TRBJ1-3
v_gene: TRBV19
abundance: once
d_gene: .
CDR3aa: CASMASGERVAGNTIYF
CDR3nt: TGTGCCAGCATGGCCAGTGGGGAGCGTGTCGCTGGAAACACCATATATTTT

j_gene: TRBJ2-2
v_gene: TRBV3-1/TRBV3-2
abundance: .
d_gene: TRBD1
CDR3aa: CASKPQGEITGELFF
CDR3nt: TGTGCCAGTAAACCCCAGGGGGAGATCACCGGGGAGCTGTTTTTT

j_gene: TRBJ1-1
v_gene: TRBV7-8
abundance: .
d_gene: .
CDR3aa: CASSLVELTEAFF
CDR3nt: TGTGCCAGCAGCTTAGTGGAGCTCACTGAAGCTTTCTTT

j_gene: TRBJ1-2
v_gene: TRBV4-1
abundance: .
d_gene: .
CDR3aa: CASSQEAQTYGYTF
CDR3nt: TGCGCCAGCAGCCAAGAAGCACAGACCTATGGCTACACCTTC

j_gene: TRBJ1-2
v_gene: TRBV11-2
abundance: .
d_gene: .
CDR3aa: CASSMTVNYGYTF
CDR3nt: TGTGCCAGCAGCATGACAGTCAACTATGGCTACACCTTC

j_gene: TRBJ1-6
v_gene: TRBV27
abundance: few
d_gene: TRBD1
CDR3aa: CASRGTENSPLHF
CDR3nt: TGTGCCAGCAGAGGGACAGAAAATTCACCCCTCCACTTT

j_gene: TRBJ2-5
v_gene: TRBV9
abundance: .
d_gene: .
CDR3aa: CASSAPGEETQYF
CDR3nt: TGTGCCAGCAGCGCGCCGGGGGAAGAGACCCAGTACTTC

j_gene: TRBJ2-7
v_gene: TRBV7-9
abundance: once
d_gene: .
CDR3aa: CASSLAGYSYEQYF
CDR3nt: TGTGCCAGCAGCTTGGCAGGGTACTCCTACGAGCAGTACTTC

j_gene: TRBJ2-7
v_gene: TRBV7-8
abundance: few
d_gene: .
CDR3aa: CASSLFDSYEQYF
CDR3nt: TGTGCCAGCAGCTTATTTGACAGCTACGAGCAGTACTTC